This entry lists 25 T cell receptor beta chains sequenced from one sample in a study of T cells after yellow fever vaccination. TCRdb re-analysed the 5' RACE reads in MiXCR, keeping a single row per CDR3 protein. The sample has some 250,000 distinct CDR3 sequences, about 7.1% seen once. Specimen: CD4+ T cells sorted from PBMCs, collected 15 days after the yellow fever booster vaccination. These receptors originate from a young man who received the YFV17D yellow fever vaccine.

This clonotype was picked up a small number of times. The chain couples TRBV20-1 to TRBJ1-2; 9 nucleotides agree with TRBD1. The CDR3 totals 14 residues. The germline CDR1 and CDR2 sequences are DFQATT and SNEGSKA (reference sequence). Germline trimming cut 3 bases from V and 6 bases from J; bases unmatched to any gene: 8. For the CDR3, the DNA is TGCAGTGCTAGGGGACAGACAGGGGGGAATGGCTACACCTTC. Translating it yields CSARGQTGGNGYTF.

This clonotype was counted ten times or more. The chain recombines TRBV12-3 or TRBV12-4 with TRBJ1-2; TRBD1 is a possible D gene (6 bases). With 6 bases removed from V and 4 bases from J, the gap between germline ends came to 15 bases. The CDR3 extends over 14 amino acids. The DNA of the CDR3 is TGTGCCAGCAGCCCGGGACATTTTATCTATGGCTACACCTTC. This translates into CASSPGHFIYGYTF.

The chain is built from TRBV5-8 and TRBJ2-7, with D tentatively TRBD1 or TRBD2 (5 bases each). V lost 4 bases to trimming and J lost 5 bases, with 19 bases between them. Germline values: CDR1 SGHTS, CDR2 YDEGEE. This CDR3 has 15 residues. The CDR3 spells CASSIPGPTRHEQYF. CDR3 nucleotide sequence: TGTGCCAGCAGCATCCCGGGACCAACGAGACACGAGCAGTACTTC. The full variable domain, in which reference TRBV5-8 and TRBJ2-7 provide the parts outside the CDR3, is EAGVTQSPTHLIKTRGQQATLRCSPISGHTSVYWYQQALGLGLQFLLWYDEGEERNRGNFPPRFSGRQFPNYSSELNVNALELEDSALYLCASSIPGPTRHEQYFGPGTRLTVT.

In its sample, this clonotype was seen many times. V and J are TRBV7-2 and TRBJ2-5; D ambiguous. V lost 1 base and J lost 3, with 9 bases in between. CDR1 and CDR2 from the germline V gene are SGHTA and FQGNSA. The CDR3 has 14 residues. CDR3 in DNA: TGTGCCAGCAGCTTAGTTCGGGCAGAAGAGACCCAGTACTTC. Its protein is CASSLVRAEETQYF.

This clonotype has only a few counts. The V and J genes are TRBV12-3 or TRBV12-4 and TRBJ1-1; maybe TRBD1 (5 bases). The CDR3 spans 14 residues. Deletions cut 3 bases from V and 1 base from J, with 9 bases between. This chain's CDR3 is CASSFSGGNTEAFF. The CDR3 nucleotides read TGTGCCAGCAGTTTTAGCGGGGGGAACACTGAAGCTTTCTTT.

In this sample, this clonotype turned up a few times. The rearrangement uses TRBV7-3 and TRBJ2-1, with no clear D. Trimming left V 4 bases short and J 6 bases short, with 13 bases between. CDR3 length: 14 residues. Germline loops: CDR1 SGHTA, CDR2 FQGTGA. The CDR3 sequence is CASSSASSSNEQFF. In nucleotides, the CDR3 is TGTGCCAGCAGCTCCGCCAGTAGCAGCAATGAGCAGTTCTTC.

The rearrangement uses TRBV12-3 or TRBV12-4 and TRBJ2-2, with no clear D. V was cut by 3 bases and J by 4 bases, with 9 bases left in between. The CDR3 is 14 residues long. The CDR3 DNA sequence: TGTGCCAGCAGTTTGTGGTGGGGCACCGGGGAGCTGTTTTTT. Its protein is CASSLWWGTGELFF.

This clonotype has a handful of counts. The V and J genes are TRBV19 and TRBJ2-1; D might be TRBD2 (5 bases). The germline V and J ends were trimmed by 10 bases and 0 bases, with 13 bases remaining between them. The CDR3 runs to 14 residues. Germline CDR1 reads LNHDA; CDR2 reads SQIVND (reference sequence). Here the CDR3 DNA reads TGTGCCACCAACGAGCGGCACTCCTACAATGAGCAGTTCTTC. Amino acids: CATNERHSYNEQFF.

This clonotype was found a few times. The V call is TRBV5-6, the J call TRBJ2-5; D perhaps matches TRBD2 (7 bases). V lost 2 bases and J 2 bases, leaving 10 bases between the germline ends. The CDR3 runs 14 residues. Germline CDR1 is SGHDT and CDR2 is YYEEEE. The CDR3 sequence: CASSFGRGQETQYF. The CDR3, as DNA: TGTGCCAGCAGCTTTGGGAGGGGGCAAGAGACCCAGTACTTC.

This chain joins TRBV19 and TRBJ2-1; TRBD1 agrees at 9 bases. In germline, CDR1 is LNHDA, CDR2 SQIVND (reference sequence). CDR3 size: 16 residues. The junction had 6 bases not matched to a gene; V was cut back by 3 bases and J by 3 bases. The DNA for the CDR3 is TGTGCCAGTAGTATGGGGCCGGGACAGGGCTACAATGAGCAGTTCTTC. Translation gives CASSMGPGQGYNEQFF.

V gene TRBV5-1 combines with J gene TRBJ1-2; 7 bases line up with TRBD1. J was trimmed by 8 bases and V by 0 bases; bases with no gene match: 1. Looked up from germline, CDR1 is SGHRS and CDR2 is YFSETQ. This CDR3 region has 12 residues. Here the CDR3 reads CASSLDRGGYTF. CDR3 bases: TGCGCCAGCAGCTTGGACAGGGGCGGCTACACCTTC.

This clonotype has a count of ten or more. This chain uses TRBV14 with TRBJ2-5; 7 bases line up with TRBD2. This CDR3 spans 13 amino acids. Germline lookup yields CDR1 SGHDN and CDR2 FVKESK. Trimming cost V 2 bases and J 5 bases; bases outside gene matches: 2. Here the CDR3 reads CASSQTTSETQYF. CDR3 in DNA: TGTGCCAGCAGCCAAACGACTAGCGAGACCCAGTACTTC.

Comments on this clonotype: A much larger clone is a single base away; this may be a read error. The chain employs TRBV12-3 or TRBV12-4 and TRBJ2-1, with TRBD2 identical over 10 bases. This CDR3 is 16 amino acids long. DNA for the CDR3: TGTGCCGGCAGTGACGTGCCGGGACTAGCGCGCAATGAGCAGTTCTTC. This encodes CAGSDVPGLARNEQFF.

This clonotype was seen repeatedly, ten times or more. The chain employs TRBV6-4 and TRBJ2-7, with TRBD2 identical over 8 bases. The trim removed 8 bases at V and 0 bases at J, leaving 6 bases unmatched. CDR3 length equals 14 residues. Germline V gene sequence: CDR1 MRHNA, CDR2 SNTAGT. CDR3 sequence (DNA): TGTGCCAGCCTACTAGCGGTAAGCTCCTACGAGCAGTACTTC. It codes for CASLLAVSSYEQYF.

This clonotype was found a few times. This rearrangement joins TRBV9 to TRBJ2-7; 8 bases line up with TRBD2. V gave up 7 bases and J gave up 3 bases; unmatched junction bases: 12. The germline gives CDR1 SGDLS, CDR2 YYNGEE. This CDR3 contains 15 residues. The CDR3 reads CASSPGASGYYEQYF. CDR3 in DNA: TGTGCCAGCTCCCCGGGGGCTAGCGGGTACTACGAGCAGTACTTC.

Only a few counts were recorded for this clonotype. The chain combines TRBV9 with TRBJ2-5; TRBD2 matches 12 bases. The CDR3 has 15 amino acids. Germline trimming cut 0 bases from V and 5 bases from J; bases unmatched to any gene: 2. The V gene's germline CDR1 is SGDLS and CDR2 YYNGEE. The CDR3 coding sequence is TGTGCCAGCAGCGTAGCTGGGACTAGCGGGGAGACCCAGTACTTC. Translation gives CASSVAGTSGETQYF.

The chain links TRBV18 to TRBJ2-5; perhaps TRBD2 as D (6 bases). The V end was cut by 2 bases, the J end by 2 bases, with 15 bases between. The CDR3 covers 16 residues. CDR1 and CDR2 from the germline V gene are KGHSH and LQKENI. CDR3 coding DNA: TGTGCCAGCTCACCATTGGGAGGCCCCAATCAAGAGACCCAGTACTTC. Translated, it gives CASSPLGGPNQETQYF.

This clonotype was observed a handful of times. This rearrangement joins TRBV5-1 to TRBJ1-4, with 8 nucleotides matching TRBD1. Looked up from germline, CDR1 is SGHRS and CDR2 is YFSETQ. This CDR3 comprises 15 residues. J gave up 5 bases and V 4 bases, and 7 bases lay outside the gene matches. CDR3 sequence (DNA): TGCGCCAGCAGCACTGCAGGGGGCGGAAATGAAAAACTGTTTTTT. Translation gives CASSTAGGGNEKLFF.

In its sample, this clonotype was seen a few times. V usage is TRBV19 and J usage is TRBJ2-3, with a possible D match to TRBD1 (6 bases). Trimming took 8 bases from V and 0 from J, leaving 12 bases between them. The CDR3 has 14 residues. Germline V gene sequence: CDR1 LNHDA, CDR2 SQIVND (reference sequence). In nucleotides, the CDR3 is TGTGCCAGTCGACAGGACGTTAGCACAGATACGCAGTATTTT. It encodes CASRQDVSTDTQYF.

The chain links TRBV3-1 to TRBJ1-5, with D unclear. Trimming shortened V by 3 bases and J by 0 bases, and 18 bases separated the two germline ends. The CDR3 covers 18 residues. Germline V gene data show CDR1 as LGHDT and CDR2 as YNNKEL (reference sequence). The CDR3 region has the DNA TGTGCCAGCAGCCAGGGTCTGCCAGGCCGTATTAGCAATCAGCCCCAGCATTTT. Its protein product is CASSQGLPGRISNQPQHF.

This clonotype was detected ten times or more. This rearrangement joins TRBV20-1 to TRBJ2-7; D is ambiguous. CDR1 DFQATT and CDR2 SNEGSKA come from the germline V gene (reference sequence). Trimming left V 6 bases short and J 3 bases short, with 12 bases between. This CDR3 comprises 12 residues. The CDR3 reads CSAGVLNYEQYF. The CDR3 DNA follows: TGCAGTGCCGGCGTCCTGAACTACGAGCAGTACTTC.

The chain employs TRBV12-3 or TRBV12-4 and TRBJ1-6, with D uncertain. The V end lost 1 base, the J end lost 11 bases, and 12 bases lay between the germline ends. The CDR3 is 14 amino acids. CDR3 in amino acids: CASSLGDVGAPLHF. CDR3 in DNA: TGTGCCAGCAGTTTAGGGGATGTCGGGGCACCCCTCCACTTT.

A word on this clonotype: Being one base from a much bigger clone, this may be a read error. This sequence joins TRBV20-1 and TRBJ1-1; D is possibly TRBD1 (6 bases). Germline V gene data show CDR1 as DFQATT and CDR2 as SNEGSKA (reference sequence). This CDR3 spans 13 amino acids. Here the CDR3 DNA reads TGCAGTGCCCCCGGGACATTGAACGCTGAAGCTTTCTTT. This gives the protein CSAPGTLNAEAFF.

This clonotype has a count of ten or more. V is TRBV2 and J is TRBJ2-1, with 7 bases lining up with TRBD2. The CDR3 has 15 residues. The germline V gene encodes CDR1 SNHLY and CDR2 FYNNEI. With 1 base clipped from V and 5 bases from J, the junction kept 5 bases outside the gene matches. CDR3 DNA sequence: TGTGCCAGCAGTGAAGGGGACTACCGGAACAATGAGCAGTTCTTC. Protein product: CASSEGDYRNNEQFF.

This clonotype was seen only a few times. This chain uses TRBV9 with TRBJ2-7; D unclear. The germline V gene encodes CDR1 SGDLS and CDR2 YYNGEE. There are 14 residues in the CDR3. V was clipped by 0 bases and J by 1 base, with 8 bases between them. CDR3 sequence: CASSVEMGSYEQYF. DNA of the CDR3: TGTGCCAGCAGCGTAGAGATGGGATCCTACGAGCAGTACTTC.